A selection of T cell receptor beta chains follows, all from one sample in a study of T-cell memory formation after mild COVID-19. TCRdb itself ran the 5' RACE reads through MiXCR, one entry per CDR3 protein. The table shows 100,000 to 150,000 distinct CDR3 sequences, with around 15% occurring only once. Sequencing was performed on PBMCs or a T cell subset sorted from them (not recorded which). The receptors here all came from a man between 18 and 35 years old who had mild COVID-19 (a few samples of this study predate the infection). Cell type and time point are not known. CDR3s include the opening cysteine and the closing phenylalanine or tryptophan. A D gene is named only where the DNA matches it firmly. For some rows the clone size is stated as once, few or many, or as a class when expanded; others skip it.

-	TRBV5-1	-	TRBJ2-2	TGCGCCAGCAGCTTTGCCGGGGAGCTGTTTTTT	CASSFAGELFF
TRBD2	TRBV6-2/TRBV6-3	many	TRBJ2-1	TGTGCCAGCAGTTACTCGGCCCCTAGCGGGGTATACAATGAGCAGTTCTTC	CASSYSAPSGVYNEQFF
-	TRBV5-4	-	TRBJ2-3	TGTGCCTGGGGGGGCCAGAACACAGATACGCAGTATTTT	CAWGGQNTDTQYF
-	TRBV7-2	-	TRBJ2-1	TGTGCCAGCAGCTCCGCCGGGACTCTTAACTACAATGAGCAGTTCTTC	CASSSAGTLNYNEQFF
TRBD1	TRBV12-3/TRBV12-4	-	TRBJ2-7	TGTGCCAGCAGTTCGCGACAGGGGAAACGCTACGAGCAGTACTTC	CASSSRQGKRYEQYF
TRBD2	TRBV12-3/TRBV12-4	-	TRBJ2-1	TGTGCCAGCAGTCCCCGTTTAGCGGGGGCGGGGCTCTTC	CASSPRLAGAGLF
-	TRBV5-6	-	TRBJ2-2	TGTGCCAGCAGGGCAATTGTGCGGGGGAACACCGGGGAGCTGTTTTTT	CASRAIVRGNTGELFF
-	TRBV5-5	few	TRBJ2-7	TGTGCCAGCAGCTTGTACGGGGCCTCCTACGAGCAGTACTTC	CASSLYGASYEQYF
-	TRBV12-3/TRBV12-4	-	TRBJ1-4	TGTGCCAGCAGGGACCTAATTGACAGAGGAGGAGAAAAACTGTTTTTT	CASRDLIDRGGEKLFF
-	TRBV29-1	-	TRBJ2-1	TGCAGCGTCGCTCCCCCCTACAATGAGCAGTTCTTC	CSVAPPYNEQFF
-	TRBV5-1	few	TRBJ2-7	TGCGCCAGCAGCATCCAGGGGAGCAACGAGCAGTACTTC	CASSIQGSNEQYF
-	TRBV10-3	-	TRBJ1-1	TGTGCAGCAAGAGGGAACACTGAAGCTTTCTTT	CAARGNTEAFF
TRBD1	TRBV19	-	TRBJ1-1	TGTGCCAGTAGTACGCGAGCCAGGGGGCCGAACACTGAAGCTTTCTTT	CASSTRARGPNTEAFF
-	TRBV11-2	-	TRBJ2-7	TGTGCCAGCAGCTCCATTCAGGGTCCCCGGGGGTTGGAGCAGTACTTC	CASSSIQGPRGLEQYF
-	TRBV7-2	few	TRBJ2-1	TGTGCCAGCAGCCGCGATAGGGCGTCCTACAATGAGCAGTTCTTC	CASSRDRASYNEQFF